This T cell receptor (beta chain) was found in a study of blood T cells in healthy people across ages. Overall study results and limits: Per million T cells, TCR beta diversity dropped about linearly as age rose.

The germline CDR1 and CDR2 sequences are SNHLY and FYNNEI. The CDR3 is made up of 18 amino acids. Trimming stripped 3 bases from V and 2 bases from J, with 20 bases between. The use of a sample-barcoded 5' primer and a J-beta primer mix characterized a second PCR of roughly 7 to 12 cycles. One entry per CDR3 protein results from TCRdb running MiXCR on the 5' RACE reads. The data contain about 760,000 distinct CDR3 sequences, 56% of them singletons. This clonotype occurred a few times. The target antigen is unknown. The TCR was taken from a man aged 40-55 years in good health. V and J are TRBV2 and TRBJ2-4; maybe TRBD2 (6 bases). The sample comprised blood. CDR3 in amino acids: CASSDFEGRGSTKNIQYF. DNA for the CDR3: TGTGCCAGCAGTGATTTTGAGGGCCGGGGGTCGACCAAAAACATTCAGTACTTC.